Following are 15 T cell receptor beta chains from one sample sequenced in a study of blood T cell repertoires in COVID-19 (TCRdb year 2020). The library was prepared using the immunoSEQ multiplex PCR assay. TCRdb obtained this table from immuneACCESS and retained in-frame rearrangements with V and J assigned. These tables miss some clones; where compared with another copy, unresolved V genes account for less than half of the shortfall, and the remainder is unexplained. The sample has 25,000 to 35,000 clones on record, 81% of them singletons. About 16% of the sample goes to the ten largest clones. The material sequenced was peripheral blood. The source is a woman aged 55-75 years with acute or convalescent COVID-19.

This clone was picked up one time. The chain recombines TRBV18 with TRBJ1-2, with 7 positions matching TRBD1. The V segment lost 4 bases and the J segment 2 bases; nucleotides outside the gene matches: 4. The CDR3 runs to 14 residues. Per germline, CDR1 KGHSH and CDR2 LQKENI. The CDR3 DNA is TGTGCCAGCTCACTCCAGACAGGGAACTATGGCTACACCTTC. This codes for CASSLQTGNYGYTF.

The rearrangement uses TRBV30 and TRBJ1-4, with TRBD1 as a possible D gene (6 bases). CDR3 length equals 14 residues. Trimming took 2 bases from V and 8 from J, leaving 15 bases between them. The V gene's germline CDR1 is GTSNPN and CDR2 SVGIG (reference sequence). This chain's CDR3 is CAWSWGLGEEKLFF. The CDR3 bases are TGTGCCTGGAGTTGGGGGCTGGGGGAGGAAAAACTGTTTTTT.

This clone was recorded once. V is TRBV19 and J is TRBJ2-5; a possible D gene is TRBD1 (5 bases). V lost 4 bases and J 1 base, leaving 10 bases between the germline ends. The CDR3 contains 14 residues. The germline CDR1 and CDR2 sequences are LNHDA and SQIVND (reference sequence). CDR3 region: CASSTQGSQETQYF. CDR3 nucleotides: TGTGCCAGTAGTACCCAGGGATCCCAAGAGACCCAGTACTTC.

The chain employs TRBV28 and TRBJ2-5; tentatively, D is TRBD1 (6 bases). Germline V lookup: CDR1 MDHEN, CDR2 SYDVKM. The V and J ends lost 6 bases and 2 bases respectively, with 19 bases between them. This CDR3 has 16 residues. The CDR3, as DNA: TGTGCCAGCAGCATTCCCAGGGGATGGGCGCAAGAGACCCAGTACTTC. Encoded protein: CASSIPRGWAQETQYF.

The chain has TRBV18 and TRBJ2-1; TRBD1 matches 7 bases. The CDR3 has 14 amino acids. With V trimmed by 3 bases and J by 5 bases, 4 bases remained unmatched. In germline, CDR1 is KGHSH, CDR2 LQKENI. CDR3 DNA: TGTGCCAGCTCACCGGACAGGAGTAACAATGAGCAGTTCTTC. This sequence encodes CASSPDRSNNEQFF.

V and J are TRBV6-2 or TRBV6-3 and TRBJ2-1, with D possibly matching TRBD1 (5 bases). Per the germline V gene, CDR1 is MNHEY and CDR2 is SVGEGT. Trimming cost V 5 bases and J 8 bases, with 16 bases left between them. The CDR3 sequence is 14 residues long. CDR3 sequence (DNA): TGTGCCAGCAGTCCCGCGACAGCGTCTTATGAGCAGTTCTTC. Amino acid sequence: CASSPATASYEQFF.

The chain uses TRBV6-5 and TRBJ1-1; 8 bases match TRBD1. Trimming at V came to 5 bases and at J to 3 bases, leaving 8 bases not matched to a gene. Germline assignment: CDR1 MNHEY and CDR2 SVGAGI. The CDR3 length is 15 residues. The CDR3 protein is CASSPYRGAHTEAFF. The CDR3 DNA follows: TGTGCCAGCAGTCCCTACAGGGGGGCTCACACTGAAGCTTTCTTT.

The chain recombines TRBV30 with TRBJ1-5; 9 bases are a match to TRBD1. The CDR3 loop spans 15 amino acids. Trimming took 3 bases from V and 6 from J; bases not matched to a gene: 9. Germline V gene sequence: CDR1 GTSNPN, CDR2 SVGIG (reference sequence). CDR3 DNA: TGTGCCTGGAGCCCGGGACAGGGTCGAAGTCAGCCCCAGCATTTT. Protein: CAWSPGQGRSQPQHF.

This clone was recorded only once. The chain uses TRBV20-1 and TRBJ1-3; 8 bases line up with TRBD1. In germline, CDR1 is DFQATT, CDR2 SNEGSKA (reference sequence). V lost 3 bases and J lost 7; bases outside the gene matches: 2. CDR3 length: 12 residues. The CDR3 is CSASYRGNTIYF. Written as DNA, the CDR3 is TGCAGTGCTAGTTACAGGGGGAACACCATATATTTT.

For the CDR3, the DNA is TGTGCCACCAGTGACCCGGACAGGGGGCACGAGCAGTACTTC. It translates to CATSDPDRGHEQYF. The chain recombines TRBV24-1 with TRBJ2-7; 11 positions match TRBD1. With V trimmed by 4 bases and J by 5 bases, 3 bases remained unmatched. The germline V gene has CDR1 KGHDR and CDR2 SFDVKD. CDR3 size: 14 residues.

This clone was counted once. Other nucleotide sequences in the sample specify the same CDR3. The J gene is TRBJ1-1, the V gene TRBV14; no clear D gene. The germline CDR1 and CDR2 sequences are SGHDN and FVKESK. There are 14 residues in the CDR3. The ends were cut back, 2 bases at V and 0 bases at J, with 7 bases in the middle. DNA of the CDR3: TGTGCCAGCAGCCAACCGGGGATGAACACTGAAGCTTTCTTT. This gives the protein CASSQPGMNTEAFF.

The chain employs TRBV7-2 and TRBJ1-5; the D gene is possibly TRBD1 (5 bases). Germline CDR1 SGHTA, CDR2 FQGNSA. CDR3 length: 18 residues. Trimming shortened V by 2 bases and J by 2 bases, and 19 bases separated the two germline ends. CDR3 sequence: CASSLSGQGPGGNQPQHF. The CDR3 bases are TGTGCCAGCAGCTTATCGGGGCAGGGACCGGGGGGCAATCAGCCCCAGCATTTT. Full variable domain (remainder filled in from reference TRBV7-2 and TRBJ1-5): GAGVSQSPSNKVTEKGKDVELRCDPISGHTALYWYRQSLGQGLEFLIYFQGNSAPDKSGLPSDRFSAERTGGSVSTLTIQRTQQEDSAVYLCASSLSGQGPGGNQPQHFGDGTRLSIL.

The chain recombines TRBV4-2 with TRBJ2-7; 12 bases map to TRBD2. Losses at the gene ends were 0 bases for V and 5 bases for J; bases not matched to a gene: 8. Germline lookup yields CDR1 LGHNA and CDR2 YNFKEQ. This CDR3 spans 17 amino acids. The CDR3 DNA follows: TGTGCCAGCAGCCAAGACGGGGCTAGCGGGGGGGCCAACGAGCAGTACTTC. This codes for CASSQDGASGGANEQYF.

This chain links TRBV3-1 (or the pseudogene TRBV3-2) with TRBJ2-3; 7 bases are a match to TRBD2. J gave up 2 bases and V 2 bases, and 7 bases lay outside the gene matches. CDR3 length: 16 residues. Germline V gene data show CDR1 as LGHDT and CDR2 as YNNKEL (reference sequence). Here the CDR3 reads CASSQKASGTTDTQYF. CDR3 nucleotide sequence: TGTGCCAGCAGCCAAAAAGCTAGCGGAACCACAGATACGCAGTATTTT.

The V call is TRBV5-1, the J call TRBJ1-2; D not resolved. Germline CDR1 and CDR2: SGHRS and YFSETQ. Trimming left V 4 bases short and J 5 bases short, with 18 bases between. The length of the CDR3 is 15 residues. The CDR3 DNA sequence: TGCGCCAGCAGCCCGGACGGCCAGGCGGGATATGGCTACACCTTC. It encodes CASSPDGQAGYGYTF.